These T cell receptor beta chains were read from a single sample in a study of shared clonotypes between healthy human individuals. This table comes from immunoSEQ multiplex PCR, and its TCRdb copy is limited to in-frame clones, with some not included. The repertoire consists of around 620,000 clones, with approximately 95% occurring once and the leading ten covering approximately 0.11%. The specimen sequenced was naive CD8+ T cells sorted from blood. The receptors originated from a woman in her 30s in good health. The CDR3 runs from the conserved cysteine through the conserved F or W. D genes are given only for firm matches. The size field is filled for only some rows; it gives once, few, many or a size class.

>NA|TRBJ1-1|TRBV7-9|NA
TGTGCCGGTAACCTAGGGGGGGACACTGAAGCTTTCTTT
CAGNLGGDTEAFF
>TRBD1|TRBJ1-1|TRBV5-5|NA
TGTGCCAGCAGCCCGAGACAGGGGGAGGACACTGAAGCTTTCTTT
CASSPRQGEDTEAFF
>NA|TRBJ2-7|TRBV9|NA
TGTGCCAGCAGCGCCAATCCGGGGACATCATACGAGCAGTACTTC
CASSANPGTSYEQYF
>NA|TRBJ2-7|TRBV28|NA
TGTGCCAGCAGTTTTATGGGGACTCTCTACGAGCAGTACTTC
CASSFMGTLYEQYF
>NA|TRBJ1-5|TRBV19|NA
TGTGCCAGTAGTATGATTAAGGGGTTGGTGAATCAGCCCCAGCATTTT
CASSMIKGLVNQPQHF
>NA|TRBJ1-4|TRBV6-4|NA
TGTGCCAGCAGTGAGTGGAGGGAGAATGAAAAACTGTTTTTT
CASSEWRENEKLFF
>NA|TRBJ2-7|TRBV27|NA
TGTGCCAGCAGTTTACGGGGCAGGGCCTACGAGCAGTACTTC
CASSLRGRAYEQYF
>TRBD1|TRBJ1-1|TRBV27|NA
TGTGCCAGCACTCGAACAGGGGTCTCCACTGAAGCTTTCTTT
CASTRTGVSTEAFF
>NA|TRBJ1-6|TRBV28|once
TGTGCCAGCAGATCGTCAGGTTGGGATTCACCCCTCCACTTT
CASRSSGWDSPLHF
>NA|TRBJ1-2|TRBV13|NA
TGTGCCAGCAGCTTTCCTGGACAGACCTATGGCTACACCTTC
CASSFPGQTYGYTF
>TRBD2|TRBJ2-7|TRBV19|NA
TGTGCCAGTAGTACTAGACTAGCGATATACGAGCAGTACTTC
CASSTRLAIYEQYF
>TRBD1|TRBJ1-1|TRBV28|NA
TGTGCCAGCAGTTTGCTACCAACAGGGGGCATGCGTGGCACTGAAGCTTTCTTT
CASSLLPTGGMRGTEAFF
>NA|TRBJ2-7|TRBV4-1|NA
TGCGCCAGCAGCCAGCCCCCTGGGACGGTTGGCTACGAGCAGTACTTC
CASSQPPGTVGYEQYF
>NA|TRBJ1-5|TRBV19|NA
TGTGCCAGTAGTACCCCTCAGGGGCAGGGTCAGCCCCAGCATTTT
CASSTPQGQGQPQHF
>NA|TRBJ2-1|TRBV27|NA
TGTGCCAGCAGTTTACTACGACCGGGCGAGGATGAGCAGTTCTTC
CASSLLRPGEDEQFF
>TRBD1|TRBJ1-1|TRBV6-5|NA
TGTGCCAGCAGTCGCGGGGACAGGTACACTGAAGCTTTCTTT
CASSRGDRYTEAFF
>NA|TRBJ2-7|TRBV28|once
TGTGCCAGCAGGGTAGGGCAGGGCACCTACGAGCAGTACTTC
CASRVGQGTYEQYF
>NA|TRBJ2-7|TRBV28|NA
TGTGCCAGCAGGGGGAGCTCCTACGAGCAGTACTTC
CASRGSSYEQYF
>NA|TRBJ1-2|TRBV5-1|NA
TGCGCCAGCAGCTTGCCAGGGGACTATGGCTACACCTTC
CASSLPGDYGYTF
>TRBD2|TRBJ2-1|TRBV5-6|NA
TGTGCCAGCAGCCCTGAAGTAGCGGGGTACTCCTACAATGAGCAGTTCTTC
CASSPEVAGYSYNEQFF
>TRBD1|TRBJ2-2|TRBV7-9|NA
TGTGCCAGCAGCCCGACAGGGATCCCGAATCGTAGGGCCGGGGAGCTGTTTTTT
CASSPTGIPNRRAGELFF
>TRBD1|TRBJ2-7|TRBV19|NA
TGTGCCAGTAGTATGGTCACCGGGACAGCCTTCTACGAGCAGTACTTC
CASSMVTGTAFYEQYF
>TRBD1|TRBJ2-7|TRBV28|NA
TGTGCCAGCAGTTTCGGGACAGGGGCCTACGAGCAGTACTTC
CASSFGTGAYEQYF
>TRBD2|TRBJ2-1|TRBV5-6|NA
TGTGCCACCCAACGTGGGACTAGCGGGTTAAAGTCCTACAATGAGCAGTTCTTC
CATQRGTSGLKSYNEQFF
>NA|TRBJ1-3|TRBV14|NA
TGTGCCAGCAGCGCACATCCCCGGGGCTCTGGAAACACCATATATTTT
CASSAHPRGSGNTIYF
>TRBD1|TRBJ1-5|TRBV6-5|NA
TGTGCCAGCAGTCCGTGGACAGGGAAACAGCCCCAGCATTTT
CASSPWTGKQPQHF
>NA|TRBJ1-1|TRBV4-1|NA
TGCGCCAGCAGCGCGGTTGGCGAGGGCACTGAAGCTTTCTTT
CASSAVGEGTEAFF
>NA|TRBJ1-5|TRBV28|NA
TGTGCCAGCAGTACAGTTAATAATCAGCCCCAGCATTTT
CASSTVNNQPQHF
>NA|TRBJ2-2|TRBV4-1|NA
TGCGCCAGCAGCCAAGGACAGGGACTTAACACCGGGGAGCTGTTTTTT
CASSQGQGLNTGELFF